Each of the 19 T cell receptor beta chains below was sequenced from the same sample in a study of blood T cell repertoires in COVID-19. Using immunoSEQ multiplex PCR, the repertoire was profiled, and TCRdb retains in-frame clones only, with some absent. The repertoire has 65,000 to 90,000 clones, roughly 82% of them found once; the top ten carry about 10%. The sample comprised peripheral blood. These receptors all stem from a man in his fifties or sixties with acute or convalescent COVID-19.

This chain's CDR3 is CASRSTSGRPNNEQFF. The CDR3 nucleotides read TGTGCCAGCAGGTCCACTAGCGGGAGGCCAAACAATGAGCAGTTCTTC. V and J are TRBV7-2 and TRBJ2-1; 12 nucleotides match TRBD2. The CDR3 sequence is 16 residues long. CDR1 SGHTA and CDR2 FQGNSA come from the germline V gene. The J segment lost 5 bases and the V segment lost 6 bases, leaving 8 bases of the junction unmatched.

The chain employs TRBV12-3 or TRBV12-4 and TRBJ2-7; 7 bases align to TRBD2. V gave up 6 bases and J gave up 9 bases; unmatched junction bases: 11. The CDR3 contains 13 residues. The CDR3 DNA reads as TGTGCCAGCAGGGGGACTACCGATACGGGGCAGTACTTC. As protein: CASRGTTDTGQYF.

The chain uses TRBV19 and TRBJ1-3, with D possibly matching TRBD1 (5 bases). The CDR3 loop spans 14 amino acids. Deletions cut 2 bases from V and 1 base from J, with 6 bases between. Germline loops: CDR1 LNHDA, CDR2 SQIVND (reference sequence). DNA of the CDR3: TGTGCCAGTAGTATACGACAGTCTGGAAACACCATATATTTT. It yields the protein CASSIRQSGNTIYF. Full variable domain (remainder filled in from reference TRBV19 and TRBJ1-3): DGGITQSPKYLFRKEGQNVTLSCEQNLNHDAMYWYRQDPGQGLRLIYYSQIVNDFQKGDIAEGYSVSREKKESFPLTVTSAQKNPTAFYLCASSIRQSGNTIYFGEGSWLTVV.

The J gene is TRBJ2-7, the V gene TRBV7-2; 8 bases agree with TRBD1. Losses at the gene ends were 5 bases for V and 4 bases for J; bases not matched to a gene: 7. Germline lookup yields CDR1 SGHTA and CDR2 FQGNSA. There are 14 residues in the CDR3. The CDR3: CASSIGQGKYEQYF. CDR3 coding DNA: TGTGCCAGCAGCATCGGACAGGGAAAGTACGAGCAGTACTTC.

DNA for the CDR3: TGTGCCAGCTCACGGGTACTAGCGGAAGAAGTACAGTTCTTC. It codes for CASSRVLAEEVQFF. This sequence joins TRBV18 and TRBJ2-1, with TRBD2 identical over 8 bases. J gave up 13 bases and V 4 bases, and 12 bases lay outside the gene matches. The germline gives CDR1 KGHSH, CDR2 LQKENI. The CDR3 runs to 14 residues.

The rearrangement uses TRBV6-5 and TRBJ1-1; a weak D match, TRBD1 (5 bases). Trimming took off 5 bases at V and 8 bases at J, with 9 bases between the two ends. Germline V gives CDR1 MNHEY, CDR2 SVGAGI. The CDR3 contains 11 residues. The CDR3 DNA reads as TGTGCCAGCAGTCGGGCAGGGGAAGCTTTCTTT. This codes for CASSRAGEAFF.

The rearrangement uses TRBV29-1 and TRBJ1-2; 7 bases map to TRBD1. V lost 3 bases and J lost 2; bases outside the gene matches: 3. Germline V lookup: CDR1 SQVTM, CDR2 ANQGSEA. This CDR3 region has 13 residues. CDR3 in amino acids: CSVEGQRNYGYTF. CDR3 in DNA: TGCAGCGTTGAGGGACAGAGAAACTATGGCTACACCTTC.

The chain employs TRBV27 and TRBJ2-7; 7 nucleotides align to TRBD1. The CDR3 has 14 residues. V gave up 8 bases and J gave up 4 bases; unmatched junction bases: 11. Germline V gives CDR1 MNHEY, CDR2 SMNVEV (reference sequence). The CDR3 sequence is CASSERTGVYEQYF. The CDR3 DNA is TGTGCCAGCTCAGAAAGAACAGGGGTTTACGAGCAGTACTTC.

This chain links TRBV9 with TRBJ2-3; 7 bases agree with TRBD2. The V gene end was trimmed by 4 bases and the J gene end by 5 bases; junction bases not matched to a gene: 10. Germline V lookup: CDR1 SGDLS, CDR2 YYNGEE. This CDR3 contains 15 residues. CDR3 amino acids: CASSPPGLGGDTQYF. The CDR3 DNA follows: TGTGCCAGCAGCCCCCCTGGACTAGGAGGAGATACGCAGTATTTT.

The chain employs TRBV10-3 and TRBJ2-5, with 9 bases matching TRBD1. With 1 base clipped from V and 4 bases from J, the junction kept 7 bases outside the gene matches. The CDR3 is 16 amino acids. Germline lookup yields CDR1 ENHRY and CDR2 SYGVKD. The CDR3 protein is CAISELPPGQGETQYF. CDR3 sequence (DNA): TGTGCCATCAGTGAGTTACCCCCGGGACAGGGAGAGACCCAGTACTTC.

This chain's CDR3 is CASSQDLQRGGRNEQFF. The DNA of the CDR3 is TGTGCCAGCAGCCAAGATTTGCAGCGGGGGGGACGCAATGAGCAGTTCTTC. The rearrangement links TRBV3-1 (or the pseudogene TRBV3-2) to TRBJ2-1, with TRBD2 matching over 10 bases. This CDR3 spans 17 amino acids. With V trimmed by 0 bases and J by 6 bases, 8 bases remained unmatched. Germline loops: CDR1 LGHDT, CDR2 YNNKEL (reference sequence).

The chain couples TRBV5-1 to TRBJ2-3, with 10 nucleotides matching TRBD2. Looked up from germline, CDR1 is SGHRS and CDR2 is YFSETQ. V shed 2 bases, J shed 4 bases, and the junction held 4 bases outside the gene matches. The CDR3 has 15 amino acids. The DNA of the CDR3 is TGCGCCAGCAGCTTAGCAGCGGGGGGGCCAGATACGCAGTATTTT. This encodes CASSLAAGGPDTQYF. Using reference TRBV5-1 and TRBJ2-3 for the parts outside the CDR3, the full variable domain is KAGVTQTPRYLIKTRGQQVTLSCSPISGHRSVSWYQQTPGQGLQFLFEYFSETQRNKGNFPGRFSGRQFSNSRSEMNVSTLELGDSALYLCASSLAAGGPDTQYFGPGTRLTVL.

The chain combines TRBV3-1 (or the pseudogene TRBV3-2) with TRBJ2-1, with TRBD2 identical over 8 bases. The CDR3 loop spans 16 amino acids. The V gene end was trimmed by 4 bases and the J gene end by 4 bases; junction bases not matched to a gene: 9. Germline V lookup: CDR1 LGHDT, CDR2 YNNKEL (reference sequence). The DNA for the CDR3 is TGTGCCAGCAGCCTGGCCTCGGCGGGGGGTTACAATGAGCAGTTCTTC. Translated: CASSLASAGGYNEQFF.

The chain recombines TRBV4-3 with TRBJ2-1, with TRBD2 matching over 15 bases. The V segment lost 4 bases and the J segment 8 bases; nucleotides outside the gene matches: 12. The CDR3 covers 18 residues. The germline CDR1 and CDR2 sequences are LGHNA and YSLEER. DNA for the CDR3: TGCGCCAGCAGCCGAGGAGTCGCGGGACTAGCGGGGGGAGATGAGCAGTTCTTC. As protein: CASSRGVAGLAGGDEQFF.

The chain couples TRBV9 to TRBJ1-3, with D possibly being TRBD1 (5 bases). Looked up from germline, CDR1 is SGDLS and CDR2 is YYNGEE. V dropped 7 bases and J dropped 0 bases, with 26 bases sitting between them. This CDR3 spans 19 amino acids. The CDR3 coding sequence is TGTGCCAGCGCTGGAGCGGGGGGGACCCGCGCTACCTCTGGAAACACCATATATTTT. Protein product: CASAGAGGTRATSGNTIYF.

This chain uses TRBV28 with TRBJ1-3, with a tentative D call TRBD1 (5 bases). Germline CDR1 is MDHEN and CDR2 is SYDVKM. With 4 bases removed from V and 7 bases from J, the gap between germline ends came to 14 bases. This CDR3 comprises 14 residues. CDR3 protein: CASSSPTGGNTIYF. Written as DNA, the CDR3 is TGTGCCAGCAGTTCCCCTACGGGGGGGAACACCATATATTTT.

This chain links TRBV19 with TRBJ1-6; 8 nucleotides agree with TRBD1. The V segment lost 7 bases and the J segment 7 bases; nucleotides outside the gene matches: 3. This CDR3 has 13 amino acids. Germline V CDR1 and CDR2: LNHDA, SQIVND (reference sequence). In DNA, the CDR3 is TGTGCCAGTACAAACAGGGGGAATTCACCCCTCCACTTT. Translating it yields CASTNRGNSPLHF.

For this clone: Its ends do not fully match the called genes, so a read error is possible. This chain uses TRBV3-1 (or the pseudogene TRBV3-2) with TRBJ1-2, with a weak D call TRBD1 (6 bases). Germline CDR1 is LGHDT and CDR2 is YNNKEL (reference sequence). CDR3 length: 18 amino acids. CDR3 in amino acids: CASSQEFTPRQALYGYAF. DNA for the CDR3: TGTGCCAGCAGCCAAGAATTTACCCCTCGACAGGCCCTCTATGGCTACGCCTTC.

This chain connects TRBV24-1 to TRBJ2-3, with TRBD1 identical over 10 bases. The CDR3 is 14 amino acids. Germline CDR1 and CDR2: KGHDR and SFDVKD. J gave up 5 bases and V 2 bases, and 0 bases lay outside the gene matches. The CDR3, as DNA: TGTGCCACCAGTGATTGGACAGGGGGAGATACGCAGTATTTT. Translating it yields CATSDWTGGDTQYF.